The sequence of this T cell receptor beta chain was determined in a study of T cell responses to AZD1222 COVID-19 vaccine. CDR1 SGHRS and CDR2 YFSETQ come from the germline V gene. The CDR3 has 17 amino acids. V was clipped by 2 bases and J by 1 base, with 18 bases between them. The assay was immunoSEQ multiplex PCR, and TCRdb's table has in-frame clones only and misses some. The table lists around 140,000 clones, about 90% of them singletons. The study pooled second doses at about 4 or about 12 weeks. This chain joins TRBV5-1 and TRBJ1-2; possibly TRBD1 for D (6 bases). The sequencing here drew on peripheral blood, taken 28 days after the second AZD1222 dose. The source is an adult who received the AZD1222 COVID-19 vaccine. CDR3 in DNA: TGCGCCAGCAGCTTATTCAACGGGGACACTGTTAACTATGGCTACACCTTC. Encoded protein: CASSLFNGDTVNYGYTF.